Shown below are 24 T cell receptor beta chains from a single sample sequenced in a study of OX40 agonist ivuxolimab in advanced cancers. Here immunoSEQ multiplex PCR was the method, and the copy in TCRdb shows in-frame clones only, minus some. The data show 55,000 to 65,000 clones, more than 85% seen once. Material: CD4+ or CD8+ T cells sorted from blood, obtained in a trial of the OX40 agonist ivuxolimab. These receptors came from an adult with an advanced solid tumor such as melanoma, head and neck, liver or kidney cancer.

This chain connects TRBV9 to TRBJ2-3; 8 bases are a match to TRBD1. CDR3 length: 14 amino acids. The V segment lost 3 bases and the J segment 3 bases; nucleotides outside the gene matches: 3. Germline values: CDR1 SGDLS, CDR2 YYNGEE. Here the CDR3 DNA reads TGTGCCAGCAGCGCCCAGGGGGCTACAGATACGCAGTATTTT. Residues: CASSAQGATDTQYF. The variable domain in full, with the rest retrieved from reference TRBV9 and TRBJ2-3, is DSGVTQTPKHLITATGQRVTLRCSPRSGDLSVYWYQQSLDQGLQFLIQYYNGEERAKGNILERFSAQQFPDLHSELNLSSLELGDSALYFCASSAQGATDTQYFGPGTRLTVL.

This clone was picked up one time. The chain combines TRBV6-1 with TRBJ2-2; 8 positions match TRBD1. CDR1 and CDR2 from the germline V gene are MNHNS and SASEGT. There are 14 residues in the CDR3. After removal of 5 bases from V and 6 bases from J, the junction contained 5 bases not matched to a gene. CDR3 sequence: CASSPQGAAGELFF. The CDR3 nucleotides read TGTGCCAGCAGTCCTCAGGGGGCGGCCGGGGAGCTGTTTTTT.

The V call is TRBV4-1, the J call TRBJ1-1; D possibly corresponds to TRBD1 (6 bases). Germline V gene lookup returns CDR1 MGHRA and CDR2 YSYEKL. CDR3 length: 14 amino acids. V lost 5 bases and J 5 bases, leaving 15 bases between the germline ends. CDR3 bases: TGCGCCAGCAGCGGAGGAGGGGGGGTAACTGAAGCTTTCTTT. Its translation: CASSGGGGVTEAFF.

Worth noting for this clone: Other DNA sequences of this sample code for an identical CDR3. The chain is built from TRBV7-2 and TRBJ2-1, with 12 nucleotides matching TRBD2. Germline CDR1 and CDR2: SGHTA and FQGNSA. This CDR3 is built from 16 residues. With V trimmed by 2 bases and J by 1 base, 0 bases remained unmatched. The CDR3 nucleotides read TGTGCCAGCAGCTTACTAGCGGGAGGGTCCTACAATGAGCAGTTCTTC. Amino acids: CASSLLAGGSYNEQFF.

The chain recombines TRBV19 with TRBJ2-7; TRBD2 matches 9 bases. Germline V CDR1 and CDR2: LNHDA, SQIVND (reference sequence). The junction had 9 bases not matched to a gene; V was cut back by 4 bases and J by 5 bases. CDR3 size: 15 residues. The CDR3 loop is CASSTFSGRLNEQYF. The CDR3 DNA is TGTGCCAGTAGTACTTTTAGCGGGAGATTAAACGAGCAGTACTTC.

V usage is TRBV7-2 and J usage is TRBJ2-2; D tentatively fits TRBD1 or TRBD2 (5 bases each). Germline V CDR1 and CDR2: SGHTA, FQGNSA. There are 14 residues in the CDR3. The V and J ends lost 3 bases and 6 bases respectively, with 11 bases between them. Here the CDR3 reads CASSLTGAAGELFF. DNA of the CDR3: TGTGCCAGCAGCTTGACCGGGGCCGCCGGGGAGCTGTTTTTT.

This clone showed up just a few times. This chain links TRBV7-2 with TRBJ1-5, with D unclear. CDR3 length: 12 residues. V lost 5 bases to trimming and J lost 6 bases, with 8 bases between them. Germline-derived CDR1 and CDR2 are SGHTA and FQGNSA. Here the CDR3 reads CASSPSGQPQHF. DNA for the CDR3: TGTGCCAGCAGCCCTTCAGGTCAGCCCCAGCATTTT. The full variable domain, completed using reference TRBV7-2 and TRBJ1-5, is GAGVSQSPSNKVTEKGKDVELRCDPISGHTALYWYRQSLGQGLEFLIYFQGNSAPDKSGLPSDRFSAERTGGSVSTLTIQRTQQEDSAVYLCASSPSGQPQHFGDGTRLSIL.

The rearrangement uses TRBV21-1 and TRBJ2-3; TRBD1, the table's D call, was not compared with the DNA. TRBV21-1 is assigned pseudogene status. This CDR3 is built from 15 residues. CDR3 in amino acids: CASSSQTRLRDTQYF. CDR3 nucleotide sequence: TGTGCCAGCAGCAGCCAGACAAGGTTGAGAGATACGCAGTATTTT.

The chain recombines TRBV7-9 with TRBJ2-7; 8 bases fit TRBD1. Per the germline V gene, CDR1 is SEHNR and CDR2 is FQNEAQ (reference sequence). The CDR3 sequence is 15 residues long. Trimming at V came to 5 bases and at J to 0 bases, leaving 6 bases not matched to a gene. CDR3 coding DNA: TGTGCCAGCAGCATAACGGGGACAGGCTCCTACGAGCAGTACTTC. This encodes CASSITGTGSYEQYF. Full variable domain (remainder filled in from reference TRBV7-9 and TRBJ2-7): DTGVSQNPRHKITKRGQNVTFRCDPISEHNRLYWYRQTLGQGPEFLTYFQNEAQLEKSRLLSDRFSAERPKGSFSTLEIQRTEQGDSAMYLCASSITGTGSYEQYFGPGTRLTVT.

The CDR3 DNA follows: TGTGCCAGCAGCCCTACGGGACAGGGTTTCAATGAGCAGTTCTTC. Translation gives CASSPTGQGFNEQFF. The chain carries TRBV7-3 and TRBJ2-1; TRBD1 aligns across 9 bases. The CDR3 sequence is 15 residues long. Germline CDR1 and CDR2: SGHTA and FQGTGA. The V and J ends lost 5 bases and 6 bases, in that order; junction bases with no gene match: 8. The full variable domain, rest sourced from reference TRBV7-3 and TRBJ2-1, is GAGVSQTPSNKVTEKGKYVELRCDPISGHTALYWYRQSLGQGPEFLIYFQGTGAADDSGLPNDRFFAVRPEGSVSTLKIQRTERGDSAVYLCASSPTGQGFNEQFFGPGTRLTVL.

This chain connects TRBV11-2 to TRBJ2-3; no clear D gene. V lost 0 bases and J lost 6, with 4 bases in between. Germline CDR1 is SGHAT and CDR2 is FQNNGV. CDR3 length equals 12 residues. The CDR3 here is CASSLDRDTQYF. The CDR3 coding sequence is TGTGCCAGCAGCTTAGATAGGGATACGCAGTATTTT.

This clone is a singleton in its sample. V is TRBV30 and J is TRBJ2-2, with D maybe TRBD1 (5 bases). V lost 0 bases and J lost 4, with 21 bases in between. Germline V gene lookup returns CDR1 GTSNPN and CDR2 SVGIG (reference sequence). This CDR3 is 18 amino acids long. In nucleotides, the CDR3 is TGTGCCTGGAGTGTGCGGATATGGGGCGCAAGTAGCACCGGGGAGCTGTTTTTT. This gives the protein CAWSVRIWGASSTGELFF.

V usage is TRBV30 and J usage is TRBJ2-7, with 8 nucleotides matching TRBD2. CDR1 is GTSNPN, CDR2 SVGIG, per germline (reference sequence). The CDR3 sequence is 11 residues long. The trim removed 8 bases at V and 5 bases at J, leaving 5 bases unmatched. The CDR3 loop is CAASGGDEQYF. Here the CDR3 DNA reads TGTGCCGCTTCGGGGGGGGACGAGCAGTACTTC. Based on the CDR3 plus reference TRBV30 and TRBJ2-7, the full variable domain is SQTIHQWPATLVQPVGSPLSLECTVEGTSNPNLYWYRQAAGRGLQLLFYSVGIGQISSEVPQNLSASRPQDRQFILSSKKLLLSDSGFYLCAASGGDEQYFGPGTRLTVT.

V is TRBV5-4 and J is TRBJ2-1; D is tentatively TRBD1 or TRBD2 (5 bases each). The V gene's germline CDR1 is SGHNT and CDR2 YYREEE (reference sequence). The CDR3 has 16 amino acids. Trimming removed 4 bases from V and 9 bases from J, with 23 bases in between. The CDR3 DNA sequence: TGTGCCAGCAGCCCGTTCGGCAAGCAGACGAGGGGTGAGCAGTTCTTC. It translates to CASSPFGKQTRGEQFF.

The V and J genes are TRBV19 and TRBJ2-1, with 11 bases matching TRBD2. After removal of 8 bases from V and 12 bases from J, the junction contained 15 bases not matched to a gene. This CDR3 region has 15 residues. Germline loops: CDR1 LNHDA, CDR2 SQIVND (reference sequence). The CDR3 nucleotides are TGTGCCAGTTCACGGCGAGAGACTAGCGGGGCGAGGCAGTTCTTC. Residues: CASSRRETSGARQFF. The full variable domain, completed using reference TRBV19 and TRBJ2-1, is DGGITQSPKYLFRKEGQNVTLSCEQNLNHDAMYWYRQDPGQGLRLIYYSQIVNDFQKGDIAEGYSVSREKKESFPLTVTSAQKNPTAFYLCASSRRETSGARQFFGPGTRLTVL.

The CDR3 DNA follows: TGCAGCGTTGAAGGTCCAAGTGGGACAGCGAACACCGGGGAGCTGTTTTTT. It encodes CSVEGPSGTANTGELFF. This chain connects TRBV29-1 to TRBJ2-2; the match to TRBD1 covers 7 bases. Germline CDR1 and CDR2: SQVTM and ANQGSEA. Unmatched junction bases numbered 8, after V lost 1 base and J lost 0 bases. The CDR3 length is 17 residues.

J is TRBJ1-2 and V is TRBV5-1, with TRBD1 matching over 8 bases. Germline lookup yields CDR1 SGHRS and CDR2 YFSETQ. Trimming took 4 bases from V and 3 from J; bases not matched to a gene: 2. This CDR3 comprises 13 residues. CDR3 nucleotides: TGCGCCAGCAGCATGACAGGGGACTATGGCTACACCTTC. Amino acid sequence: CASSMTGDYGYTF.

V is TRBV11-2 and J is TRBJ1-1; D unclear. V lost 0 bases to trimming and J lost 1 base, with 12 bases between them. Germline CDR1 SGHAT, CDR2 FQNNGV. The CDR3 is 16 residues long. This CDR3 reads CASSLDGGKRNTEAFF. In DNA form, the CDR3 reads TGTGCCAGCAGCTTAGACGGCGGGAAACGGAACACTGAAGCTTTCTTT.

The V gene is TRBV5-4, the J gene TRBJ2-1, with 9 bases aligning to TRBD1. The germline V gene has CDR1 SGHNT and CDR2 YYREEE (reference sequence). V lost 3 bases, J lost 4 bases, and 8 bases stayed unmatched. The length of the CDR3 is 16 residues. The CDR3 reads CASSYNRGRIYNEQFF. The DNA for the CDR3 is TGTGCCAGCAGCTACAACAGGGGGCGGATATACAATGAGCAGTTCTTC.

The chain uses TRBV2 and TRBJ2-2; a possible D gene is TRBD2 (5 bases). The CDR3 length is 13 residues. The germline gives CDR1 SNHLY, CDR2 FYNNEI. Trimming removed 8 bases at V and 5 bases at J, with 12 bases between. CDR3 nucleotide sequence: TGTGCCAGCTCCTATAGCGAGACCGGGGAGCTGTTTTTT. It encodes CASSYSETGELFF.

CDR3 amino acids: CSARGTGELFF. Here the CDR3 DNA reads TGCAGCGCCAGGGGCACCGGGGAGCTGTTTTTT. The chain links TRBV29-1 to TRBJ2-2; tentatively, D is TRBD1 (6 bases). Germline CDR1 is SQVTM and CDR2 is ANQGSEA. CDR3 length equals 11 residues. Trimming stripped 7 bases from V and 4 bases from J, with 7 bases between.

CDR3 loop: CASSLDAGNYEQYF. The DNA for the CDR3 is TGTGCCAGCAGCTTAGATGCAGGTAACTACGAGCAGTACTTC. The rearrangement links TRBV7-2 to TRBJ2-7; the D is unclear. Per germline, CDR1 SGHTA and CDR2 FQGNSA. V was shortened by 1 base and J by 3 bases, with 10 bases between the two germline ends. The CDR3 is made up of 14 amino acids.

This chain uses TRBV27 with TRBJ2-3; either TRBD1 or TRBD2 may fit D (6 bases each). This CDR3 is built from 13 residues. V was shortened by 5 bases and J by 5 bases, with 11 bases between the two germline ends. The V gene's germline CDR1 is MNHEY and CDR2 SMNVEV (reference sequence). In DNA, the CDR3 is TGTGCCAGCAGTATCAGGGGAGGAGATACGCAGTATTTT. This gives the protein CASSIRGGDTQYF.

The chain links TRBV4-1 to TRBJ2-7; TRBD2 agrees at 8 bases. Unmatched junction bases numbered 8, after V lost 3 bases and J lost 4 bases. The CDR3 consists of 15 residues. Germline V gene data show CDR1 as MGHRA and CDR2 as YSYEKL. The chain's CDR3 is CASSQPGLEVYEQYF. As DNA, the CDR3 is TGCGCCAGCAGCCAGCCGGGACTAGAGGTTTACGAGCAGTACTTC.